Listed below are T cell receptor beta chains from one sample, sequenced in a study of control samples from healthy donors and cancer patients. Generated by immunoSEQ multiplex PCR, the TCRdb table keeps only in-frame clones and is missing some. The data show 150,000 to 200,000 clones, more than 80% seen once. Source material: blood. These receptors all stem from a man aged 25 to 45 in good health. CDR3s include the opening cysteine and the closing phenylalanine or tryptophan. The D gene is left open where the match is weak.

d_call j_call v_call cdr3_aa cdr3_nt
NA TRBJ1-2 TRBV10-3 CATAMAGKDYGYTF TGTGCCACCGCGATGGCCGGGAAGGACTATGGCTACACCTTC
NA TRBJ2-6 TRBV6-2/TRBV6-3 CASSSLSGANVLTF TGTGCCAGCAGCTCCCTCTCTGGGGCCAACGTCCTGACTTTC
TRBD2 TRBJ2-1 TRBV19 CASSTRRTSGKYNEQFF TGTGCCAGTAGTACCCGGCGGACTAGCGGAAAATACAATGAGCAGTTCTTC
TRBD1 TRBJ2-2 TRBV9 CASSATGVTGELFF TGTGCCAGCAGCGCAACAGGGGTAACCGGGGAGCTGTTTTTT
TRBD1 TRBJ1-3 TRBV9 CASSVGGQAGNTIYF TGTGCCAGCAGCGTAGGGGGACAGGCTGGAAACACCATATATTTT
TRBD1 TRBJ2-7 TRBV4-1 CASSLSGTGRPYEQYF TGCGCCAGCAGCCTTTCCGGGACAGGGAGGCCCTACGAGCAGTACTTC
NA TRBJ2-3 TRBV28 CATSAHSATTDTQYF TGTGCCACATCGGCCCACTCCGCAACCACAGATACGCAGTATTTT
NA TRBJ1-4 TRBV5-1 CASSLIGATNEKLFF TGCGCCAGCAGCTTGATCGGTGCAACTAATGAAAAACTGTTTTTT
TRBD1 TRBJ1-2 TRBV6-5 CASSYSRQGVYGYTF TGTGCCAGCAGTTACTCGAGGCAGGGGGTGTATGGCTACACCTTC
NA TRBJ1-5 TRBV30 CAWAPQGGQPQHF TGTGCCTGGGCCCCACAGGGAGGTCAGCCCCAGCATTTT
NA TRBJ1-1 TRBV7-2 CASSLFGASNTEAFF TGTGCCAGCAGCTTATTCGGGGCTAGTAACACTGAAGCTTTCTTT
NA TRBJ2-7 TRBV27 CASSLSGDSYEQYF TGTGCCAGCAGTTTATCGGGGGACTCCTACGAGCAGTACTTC
NA TRBJ2-3 TRBV9 CASSAPDTYTDTQYF TGTGCCAGCAGCGCCCCGGACACCTACACAGATACGCAGTATTTT
NA TRBJ2-1 TRBV11-3 CASSLDWSSYNEQFF TGTGCCAGCAGCTTAGATTGGAGCTCCTACAATGAGCAGTTCTTC
NA TRBJ1-6 TRBV6-1 CASSEDFPGAPRRSPLHF TGTGCCAGCAGCGAAGACTTTCCCGGGGCCCCACGTCGTTCACCCCTCCACTTT
NA TRBJ2-3 TRBV10-1 CASSMADTQYF TGCGCCAGCAGTATGGCAGATACGCAGTATTTT
NA TRBJ1-6 TRBV5-1 CASSLDGGGSRGYNSPLHF TGCGCCAGCAGCTTGGACGGCGGCGGGTCCCGTGGCTATAATTCACCCCTCCACTTT
NA TRBJ2-4 TRBV6-5 CASSYSQAGNIQYF TGTGCCAGCAGTTACTCTCAGGCGGGGAACATTCAGTACTTC
TRBD2 TRBJ2-5 TRBV7-6 CASSLGGLAGGQETQYF TGTGCCAGCAGCTTAGGGGGACTAGCGGGGGGACAAGAGACCCAGTACTTC
TRBD1 TRBJ2-1 TRBV25-1 CASSEDRAFGDEQFF TGTGCCAGCAGTGAGGACAGGGCTTTTGGAGATGAGCAGTTCTTC
TRBD1 TRBJ2-3 TRBV2 CASRGQGGATDTQYF TGTGCCAGCAGGGGACAGGGGGGGGCCACAGATACGCAGTATTTT
TRBD2 TRBJ2-1 TRBV18 CASSPGLADEQFF TGTGCCAGCTCCCCTGGACTAGCCGATGAGCAGTTCTTC
NA TRBJ2-1 TRBV20-1 CSPGEDEQFF TGCAGTCCGGGGGAGGATGAGCAGTTCTTC
NA TRBJ1-6 TRBV27 CASSLSVPSSTYNSPLHF TGTGCCAGCAGTTTATCGGTCCCTTCGAGTACCTATAATTCACCCCTCCACTTT
NA TRBJ2-1 TRBV3-1/TRBV3-2 CVSSQDQGLREQFF TGTGTCAGCAGCCAAGACCAGGGGTTAAGAGAGCAGTTCTTC
TRBD1 TRBJ1-2 TRBV11-2 CATEPGTGADYGYTF TGTGCCACCGAACCTGGGACAGGGGCTGACTATGGCTACACCTTC